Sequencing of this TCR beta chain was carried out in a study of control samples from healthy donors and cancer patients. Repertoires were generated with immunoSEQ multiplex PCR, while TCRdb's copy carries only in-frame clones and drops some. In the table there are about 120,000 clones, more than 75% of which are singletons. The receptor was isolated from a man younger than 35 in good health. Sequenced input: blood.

The DNA for the CDR3 is TGTGCCAGCTCACCGCTCGGACGGAGTAATCAGCCCCAGCATTTT. Protein product: CASSPLGRSNQPQHF. The J gene is TRBJ1-5, the V gene TRBV18; no definite D call. The CDR3 spans 15 residues. V dropped 3 bases and J dropped 4 bases, with 13 bases sitting between them. The germline V gene encodes CDR1 KGHSH and CDR2 LQKENI.